These T cell receptor beta chains were read from a single sample in a study of blood T cell repertoires in COVID-19. The repertoire was sequenced with immunoSEQ multiplex PCR; TCRdb's copy has only in-frame clones and lacks some. Of a few hundred thousand clones listed, more than 80% are singletons. Sequenced: peripheral blood. The source of these receptors is a woman in her 30s with COVID-19, enrolled during active disease. The CDR3 runs from the conserved cysteine through the conserved F or W. A D gene is named only where the DNA matches it firmly. Only some rows state a clone size, as once, few, many or a class for expanded clones.

>TRBV5-1|14|NA|NA|TRBJ1-4
TGCGCCAGCGCGGGAGGGGTAAACGATGAAAAACTGTTTTTT
CASAGGVNDEKLFF
>TRBV18|17|NA|TRBD2|TRBJ2-3
TGTGCCAGCTCACGGGACGGGACTAGCGGGAGCACAGATACGCAGTATTTT
CASSRDGTSGSTDTQYF
>TRBV7-9|16|once|TRBD2|TRBJ2-5
TGTGCCAGCAGCGGGGGACTAGCGGAAATCCAAGAGACCCAGTACTTC
CASSGGLAEIQETQYF
>TRBV2|13|NA|TRBD1|TRBJ1-1
TGTGCCAGCAGGGGACAGGGGAGCACTGAAGCTTTCTTT
CASRGQGSTEAFF
>TRBV7-2|16|NA|NA|TRBJ1-2
TGTGCCAGCAGCTTAAATCTGGCGGGCGCTAACTATGGCTACACCTTC
CASSLNLAGANYGYTF
>TRBV10-3|16|NA|TRBD2|TRBJ2-3
TGTGCCATCAGACCCGGACTAGCGGGTGACACAGATACGCAGTATTTT
CAIRPGLAGDTDTQYF
>TRBV7-3|13|NA|TRBD2|TRBJ2-3
TGTGCCAGCAGCCCCGCGGGAGGTGATACGCAGTATTTT
CASSPAGGDTQYF
>TRBV9|15|NA|NA|TRBJ1-1
TGTGCCAGCAGCGTAGCTGGGCAGCTGAACACTGAAGCTTTCTTT
CASSVAGQLNTEAFF
>TRBV10-3|16|NA|NA|TRBJ2-1
TGTGCCATCAGTGAGTCTAGGAGAGGCAGGGACAATGAGCAGTTCTTC
CAISESRRGRDNEQFF
>TRBV19|13|NA|NA|TRBJ2-5
TGTGCCAGCTCCGGTGGGGCACAAGAGACCCAGTACTTC
CASSGGAQETQYF
>TRBV9|16|NA|NA|TRBJ2-2
TGTGCCAGCAGCGCAGAGTGGGGGGCGAACACCGGGGAGCTGTTTTTT
CASSAEWGANTGELFF
>TRBV28|14|NA|TRBD1|TRBJ1-5
TGTGCCAGCAGCTTCGACAGGGGGTATCAGCCCCAGCATTTT
CASSFDRGYQPQHF
>TRBV27|14|once|NA|TRBJ1-5
TGTGCCAGCAGTTTCAGGCCCATGGATCAGCCCCAGCATTTT
CASSFRPMDQPQHF
>TRBV19|13|NA|NA|TRBJ2-7
TGTGCCAGTAGTATATCCAGGGACTACGAGCAGTACTTC
CASSISRDYEQYF
>TRBV15|18|NA|NA|TRBJ2-7
TGTGCCACCAGCAGAGTGTCGCAGGGGCGGCACCGACTTTACGAGCAGTACTTC
CATSRVSQGRHRLYEQYF
>TRBV6-6|13|NA|TRBD1|TRBJ1-5
TGTGCCAGCAGTTACTCGACAGGGCGGCCCCAGCATTTT
CASSYSTGRPQHF
>TRBV6-2/TRBV6-3|17|NA|NA|TRBJ2-5
TGTGCCAGCAGTTACTTAGATCCGGGACTCCCACAAGAGACCCAGTACTTC
CASSYLDPGLPQETQYF
>TRBV29-1|13|NA|TRBD1|TRBJ2-7
TGCAGCGTTCCCACCCAGGGGGCTGGCGAGCAGTACTTC
CSVPTQGAGEQYF
>TRBV28|15|NA|TRBD1|TRBJ1-5
TGTGCCAGCAGGAGGACAGGGGGCTTTGCTCAGCCCCAGCATTTT
CASRRTGGFAQPQHF
>TRBV18|14|NA|NA|TRBJ2-5
TGTGCCAGCTCACCACCGTCAGGGGGGGAGACCCAGTACTTC
CASSPPSGGETQYF
>TRBV30|17|NA|TRBD2|TRBJ2-7
TGTGCCTGGAGTGTAGGCACCGCCGGGAGGTTGGTTTACGAGCAGTACTTC
CAWSVGTAGRLVYEQYF
>TRBV5-1|15|NA|TRBD1|TRBJ2-7
TGCGCCAGCAGCTTGGGACAGGGGGCAAGAAACGAGCAGTACTTC
CASSLGQGARNEQYF
>TRBV5-6|17|few|NA|TRBJ1-1
TGTGCCAGCAGCCCACTAAGGAGGCAGGCTCGGGGCACTGAAGCTTTCTTT
CASSPLRRQARGTEAFF
>TRBV9|14|NA|NA|TRBJ2-7
TGTGCCAGCAGCGTAGAGCCCGGTTCCTACGAGCAGTACTTC
CASSVEPGSYEQYF
>TRBV6-2/TRBV6-3|15|NA|NA|TRBJ1-6
TGTGCCAGCAGTCGCTCTTTGCGTGGTAATTCACCCCTCCACTTT
CASSRSLRGNSPLHF
>TRBV25-1|13|NA|NA|TRBJ1-4
TGTGCCAGCAGTGCGCCGACTATCGTAAAACTGTTTTTT
CASSAPTIVKLFF
>TRBV24-1|13|few|NA|TRBJ2-2
TGTGCCACCAGTGATCCCATCACCGGGGAGCTGTTTTTT
CATSDPITGELFF
>TRBV4-1|16|NA|TRBD2|TRBJ2-1
TGCGCCAGCAGCCCCGGGGCTCTAGCGGAGGGGAATGAGCAGTTCTTC
CASSPGALAEGNEQFF
>TRBV28|16|NA|NA|TRBJ2-2
TGTGCCAGCACTACCATCCGGGACATATCCACCGGGGAGCTGTTTTTT
CASTTIRDISTGELFF
>TRBV25-1|14|NA|NA|TRBJ1-2
TGTGCCAGCAGCCCCCTGTGGGGCGACTATGGCTACACCTTC
CASSPLWGDYGYTF
>TRBV5-4|16|NA|TRBD2|TRBJ2-7
TGTGCCAGCAGCTTACCCCTAGCGGGAGGCCCCCACGAGCAGTACTTC
CASSLPLAGGPHEQYF
>TRBV6-2/TRBV6-3|15|NA|TRBD1|TRBJ2-7
TGTGCCAGCAGCCCCCGGACAGGGGGGTTCGGCGAGCAGTACTTC
CASSPRTGGFGEQYF
>TRBV19|14|NA|NA|TRBJ1-4
TGTGCCAGCCGTCGAGCGGCAGGGGAGGAAAAACTGTTTTTT
CASRRAAGEEKLFF
>TRBV29-1|15|NA|TRBD2|TRBJ2-5
TGCAGCGTTGAAGAACGAGGGAGGGCCCAAGAGACCCAGTACTTC
CSVEERGRAQETQYF
>TRBV19|13|NA|TRBD1|TRBJ1-1
TGTGCCAGTGGGACAGGCGGTAACACTGAAGCTTTCTTT
CASGTGGNTEAFF
>TRBV7-9|15|once|TRBD1|TRBJ1-5
TGTGCCAGCAGCTTAGGGACAGGGTCGAATCAGCCCCAGCATTTT
CASSLGTGSNQPQHF
>TRBV7-9|16|NA|NA|TRBJ2-7
TGTGCCAGCAGCTTAGTTTTGACCCCGGGGATGGACGAGCAGTACTTC
CASSLVLTPGMDEQYF
>TRBV19|17|once|NA|TRBJ2-4
TGTGCCAGTAGTATAGGAACAGGGCCTTTGGCCAAAAACATTCAGTACTTC
CASSIGTGPLAKNIQYF
>TRBV6-6|12|NA|NA|TRBJ1-1
TGTGCCAGCAGTCCAGGGTCGGTTGAAGCTTTCTTT
CASSPGSVEAFF
>TRBV3-1/TRBV3-2|13|NA|NA|TRBJ1-1
TGTGCCAGCAGCCACAGGGTATCAGCAGAAGCTTTCTTT
CASSHRVSAEAFF
>TRBV7-2|11|NA|NA|TRBJ1-1
TGTGCCAGTGGCGGAAACCCGGGGGCTTTCTTT
CASGGNPGAFF
>TRBV9|14|once|TRBD1|TRBJ2-7
TGTGCCAGCAGCGTAGAGGGACAGGATGACGAGCAGTACTTC
CASSVEGQDDEQYF
>TRBV6-4|17|NA|NA|TRBJ1-5
TGTGCCAGCAGTGGGCAATACAAGGAGCTTAGCAATCAGCCCCAGCATTTT
CASSGQYKELSNQPQHF
>TRBV11-2|15|NA|NA|TRBJ2-5
TGTGCCAGCACCGGACTACAGGGGCCTCAAGAGACCCAGTACTTC
CASTGLQGPQETQYF
>TRBV4-3|13|NA|NA|TRBJ1-5
TGCGCCAGCAGCCAAGAGGTGAGTCAGCCCCAGCATTTT
CASSQEVSQPQHF
>TRBV9|14|NA|NA|TRBJ2-7
TGTGCCAGCAGCGTTCGACAGGCCCTGCACGAGCAGTACTTC
CASSVRQALHEQYF
>TRBV1|12|once|NA|TRBJ2-7
TGCACCAGCAGCCCCCAGGGGGACGAGCAGTACTTC
CTSSPQGDEQYF
>TRBV5-1|13|NA|NA|TRBJ1-1
TGCGCCAGCAGGAATCAGGAGAACACTGAAGCTTTCTTT
CASRNQENTEAFF
>TRBV6-6|19|NA|NA|TRBJ2-1
TGTGCCAGCAGTCTTTCGAGACAGGGGGGACTAGCGTTTTACAATGAGCAGTTCTTC
CASSLSRQGGLAFYNEQFF
>TRBV6-5|12|NA|TRBD1|TRBJ1-1
TGTGCCACATGGACAGGGAGGACTGAAGCTTTCTTT
CATWTGRTEAFF
>TRBV7-9|18|NA|TRBD2|TRBJ2-5
TGTGCCAGCACCCGATCCCCCTCTAGCGGGAGTGCTTTAGAGACCCAGTACTTC
CASTRSPSSGSALETQYF
>TRBV19|15|NA|NA|TRBJ1-5
TGTGCCACCGCCGCAGGCATGAGAATAAATCAGCCCCAGCATTTT
CATAAGMRINQPQHF
>TRBV2|14|NA|TRBD1|TRBJ2-1
TGTGCCAGCAAGGACAGGGGAGGTTCCAATGAGCAGTTCTTC
CASKDRGGSNEQFF
>TRBV16|17|NA|NA|TRBJ1-5
TGTGCCAGCAGCCAATCGGGCAAGGCACCATCGAATCAGCCCCAGCATTTT
CASSQSGKAPSNQPQHF
>TRBV4-3|14|once|NA|TRBJ1-2
TGCGCCAGCAGCCAAGATTCCGGGGGCTATGGCTACACCTTC
CASSQDSGGYGYTF
>TRBV30|15|NA|NA|TRBJ2-3
TGTGCCTGGAGCTGGCGCAGGTCCGGAGGAGATACGCAGTATTTT
CAWSWRRSGGDTQYF
>TRBV5-8|15|once|NA|TRBJ1-5
TGTGCCAGCAGCCCAGACAGTTATAGCAATCAGCCCCAGCATTTT
CASSPDSYSNQPQHF
>TRBV19|15|NA|NA|TRBJ1-3
TGTGCCAGTAGTATCGCCTCCGGGTCTTTGAACACCATATATTTT
CASSIASGSLNTIYF
>TRBV14|13|NA|NA|TRBJ2-7
TGTGCCAGCAGCCAAGGGCAAGAAAGCGAGCAGTACTTC
CASSQGQESEQYF
>TRBV7-9|14|NA|NA|TRBJ1-1
TGTGCCAGCAGCCCCTCGGAGGGCAGGGCTGAAGCTTTCTTT
CASSPSEGRAEAFF